These T cell receptor beta chains were read from a single sample in a study of OX40 agonist ivuxolimab in advanced cancers. Measured with immunoSEQ multiplex PCR; TCRdb has only the in-frame clones, and not every one. The sample contains around 16,000 clones, more than 80% of which appear only once. The sample here was CD4+ or CD8+ T cells sorted from blood, taken in a trial of the OX40 agonist ivuxolimab. The receptors come from an adult with an advanced solid tumor such as melanoma, head and neck, liver or kidney cancer. CDR3s include the opening cysteine and the closing phenylalanine or tryptophan. A D gene is named only where the DNA matches it firmly. Rows may omit the clone size; those that give it use once, few, many or a size class.

TRBD1,TRBJ1-2,.,TRBV6-5,TGTGCCAGCAGCACGACAGGGTTCTATGGCTACACCTTC,CASSTTGFYGYTF
.,TRBJ2-7,.,TRBV11-2,TGTGCCAGCAGCACAGCCGGCACGGGTGTGGTCTACGAGCAGTACTTC,CASSTAGTGVVYEQYF
.,TRBJ2-2,.,TRBV30,TGTGCCTGCTCAGGGTTAGCCACCGGGGAGCTGTTTTTT,CACSGLATGELFF
.,TRBJ2-3,.,TRBV5-5,TGTGCCAGCAGCTTGTTCGTAGGGCCCACAGATACGCAGTATTTT,CASSLFVGPTDTQYF
.,TRBJ2-1,.,TRBV5-6,TGTGCCAGCAGCTTATCACTTGCATACAATGAGCAGTTCTTC,CASSLSLAYNEQFF
TRBD2,TRBJ2-1,.,TRBV10-3,TGTGCCATCAGTGAGCCAGGACTAGACTCCTACAATGAGCAGTTCTTC,CAISEPGLDSYNEQFF
.,TRBJ1-1,.,TRBV5-5,TGTGCCAGCAGCTTGGCCGAGGGTTTGAACACTGAAGCTTTCTTT,CASSLAEGLNTEAFF
.,TRBJ2-5,.,TRBV11-2,TGTGCCAGCAGCACGATACGGAGGGGCCGGGAGACCCAGTACTTC,CASSTIRRGRETQYF
.,TRBJ2-7,.,TRBV4-3,TGCGCCAGCAGCGACTGGGGGGCTAGCGGCGAAAACCACTACGAGCAGTACTTC,CASSDWGASGENHYEQYF
.,TRBJ1-2,.,TRBV27,TGTGCCAGCAGTGGCCAGCCGTACTATGGCTACACCTTC,CASSGQPYYGYTF
.,TRBJ2-2,.,TRBV27,TGTGCCAGCAGTTTCGGAACCGGGGAGCTGTTTTTT,CASSFGTGELFF
TRBD1,TRBJ2-7,.,TRBV2,TGTGCCAGCAGTGAAAAAGCGTATGGACAGGGGGCTGTCGAGCAGTACTTC,CASSEKAYGQGAVEQYF
TRBD2,TRBJ2-1,.,TRBV5-1,TGCGCCAGCAGCTTGGTTAGCGGGAACTACAATGAGCAGTTCTTC,CASSLVSGNYNEQFF
TRBD1,TRBJ1-1,.,TRBV27,TGTGCCAGCAGTTTAGGACAGGGGGCGCACACTGAAGCTTTCTTT,CASSLGQGAHTEAFF
TRBD1,TRBJ2-3,.,TRBV10-1,TGCGCCAGCAGTGAGTCTACAGGGGGCTCACATACGCAGTATTTT,CASSESTGGSHTQYF
.,TRBJ2-7,.,TRBV6-5,TGTGCCAGCAGTGACTCCTACGAGCAGTACTTC,CASSDSYEQYF
TRBD2,TRBJ2-1,.,TRBV29-1,TGCAGCGTCTTACTAGCGCCAGACTACAATGAGCAGTTCTTC,CSVLLAPDYNEQFF
.,TRBJ1-2,once,TRBV5-1,TGCGCCAGCAGCTTGGGATACCGTGGCTACACCTTC,CASSLGYRGYTF
.,TRBJ2-7,.,TRBV11-3,TGTGCCAGCAGCTTAGATAGTAGCGTAAGCTCCTACGAGCAGTACTTC,CASSLDSSVSSYEQYF
.,TRBJ2-3,.,TRBV28,TGTGCCAGCAGCTCTTCCGGGACACGGGGATCAGATACGCAGTATTTT,CASSSSGTRGSDTQYF
TRBD1,TRBJ1-1,.,TRBV2,TGTGCCAGCAGGCGACAGGGGCCGATGAACACTGAAGCTTTCTTT,CASRRQGPMNTEAFF
TRBD2,TRBJ2-1,.,TRBV7-9,TGTGCCAGCAGCTTAGGTTTCGCTAGCGGGAGCAATGAGCAGTTCTTC,CASSLGFASGSNEQFF
TRBD2,TRBJ2-7,.,TRBV6-1,TGTGCCGCTGGGGGACTAGCGGATTCCTACGAGCAGTACTTC,CAAGGLADSYEQYF
TRBD2,TRBJ2-7,.,TRBV29-1,TGCAGCGTTGAAGGGGGGGGAAGCTACGAGCAGTACTTC,CSVEGGGSYEQYF
TRBD1,TRBJ1-5,.,TRBV6-1,TGTGCCAGCAGTGTAGGCCAGGGGGCTAGTCAGCCCCAGCATTTT,CASSVGQGASQPQHF
TRBD2,TRBJ2-1,.,TRBV9,TGTGCCAGCAGCACCGGACTAGCGGGAGTCTACAATGAGCAGTTCTTC,CASSTGLAGVYNEQFF
TRBD2,TRBJ2-5,.,TRBV4-3,TGCGCCAGCAGCCAGATCGTGACTAGCGGGAAGAGAGAGACCCAGTACTTC,CASSQIVTSGKRETQYF
TRBD2,TRBJ2-1,.,TRBV18,TGTGCCAGCTCAGGGGGACTAGCGGGAGACTGGGTCTCTGAGCAGTTCTTC,CASSGGLAGDWVSEQFF
.,TRBJ2-1,.,TRBV6-1,TGTGCCAGCACCTATTACAATGAGCAGTTCTTC,CASTYYNEQFF
.,TRBJ2-7,.,TRBV6-6,TGTGCCAGCAGTTGGCTGCGGGGTCACGAGCAGTACTTC,CASSWLRGHEQYF
.,TRBJ2-1,.,TRBV27,TGTGCCAGCAGTTTAGGGGAGCTCAATGAGCAGTTCTTC,CASSLGELNEQFF
.,TRBJ1-2,.,TRBV4-3,TGCGCCAGCAGCCAAGATCGGGTGCACACAGCACCTAACTATGGCTACACCTTC,CASSQDRVHTAPNYGYTF
TRBD2,TRBJ2-4,once,TRBV7-2,TGTGCCAGCCTTATCCCAAGGCGGGAGGAAATAGCCAAAAACATTCAGTACTTC,CASLIPRREEIAKNIQYF
TRBD1,TRBJ2-5,.,TRBV10-1,TGCGCCAGCAGTGAGGGGACAGCGGCGGGAGAGACCCAGTACTTC,CASSEGTAAGETQYF
TRBD1,TRBJ2-3,.,TRBV13,TGTGCCAGCAGCTCCGGACAGGGGGCCGCAGATACGCAGTATTTT,CASSSGQGAADTQYF
.,TRBJ2-3,.,TRBV5-1,TGCGCCAGCAGCTTGGTGACGCCGGTTGCCACAGATACGCAGTATTTT,CASSLVTPVATDTQYF
.,TRBJ2-1,.,TRBV11-3,TGTGCCAGCAGCCCGGGACTTGGTGAGCAGTTCTTC,CASSPGLGEQFF
.,TRBJ2-7,.,TRBV7-9,TGTGCCAGCAGCTTAGCGCCAGGCGCCGAGCAGTACTTC,CASSLAPGAEQYF
.,TRBJ2-3,.,TRBV19,TGTGCCAGTAGTATGGCGGGGGCACGTACAGATACGCAGTATTTT,CASSMAGARTDTQYF
TRBD2,TRBJ2-7,.,TRBV10-3,TGTGCCATCAGTGAGGGAGCGGGAGGGCCCTACGAGCAGTACTTC,CAISEGAGGPYEQYF
.,TRBJ2-7,.,TRBV9,TGTGCCAGCAGCGTAAGGGCCGGGGGCGCCTACGAGCAGTACTTC,CASSVRAGGAYEQYF
.,TRBJ1-2,.,TRBV6-5,TGTGCCAGCAGTGCGGGACGGAACTATGGCTACACCTTC,CASSAGRNYGYTF
.,TRBJ2-3,.,TRBV5-4,TGTGCCAGCAGCTACCGCGGGTGGGGCACAGATACGCAGTATTTT,CASSYRGWGTDTQYF
.,TRBJ1-3,.,TRBV4-3,TGCGCCAGCAGAAACAGCGGCTCTGGAAACACCATATATTTT,CASRNSGSGNTIYF
.,TRBJ1-5,.,TRBV2,TGTGCCAGCAGTGACGGGTCTTTAAGCAATCAGCCCCAGCATTTT,CASSDGSLSNQPQHF
.,TRBJ2-3,once,TRBV2,TGTGCCAGCAGTTCTTACGGGCACGTTGCCCCAGATACGCAGTATTTT,CASSSYGHVAPDTQYF